This TCR beta chain is drawn from a study of T-cell reconstitution after alpha-beta-depleted transplantation in children. Unique molecular identifiers were built into the TCRbeta library. One entry per CDR3 protein, called by TCRdb with MiXCR from the PCR reads. The sample carries around 200,000 distinct CDR3 sequences, approximately 9% recorded once. The CDR3 runs to 14 residues. Germline V gives CDR1 MDHEN, CDR2 SYDVKM. Between the trimmed V and J ends, which lost 5 bases and 5 bases, there was a span of 15 bases. V gene TRBV28 combines with J gene TRBJ1-1; D gene uncertain. The sequences come from PBMCs from the stem cell graft donor, collected from the stem cell graft. This receptor was identified in a human donor who donated a stem cell graft to a child with acute lymphoblastic leukemia. CDR3 bases: TGTGCCAGCAGTCGAGACCCCCGCGAGACTGAAGCTTTCTTT. It specifies CASSRDPRETEAFF.